This passage covers 31 T cell receptor beta chains from one sample sequenced in a study of blood T cell repertoires in COVID-19. Assay used: immunoSEQ multiplex PCR; TCRdb lists only in-frame clones, some missing. The data show approximately 400,000 clones, about 91% seen once. The sequencing sample was made of peripheral blood. The receptors originated from a woman aged 45-65 years with COVID-19, enrolled during active disease.

The V and J genes are TRBV11-2 and TRBJ2-2; the D gene is possibly TRBD2 (6 bases). The ends were cut back, 4 bases at V and 3 bases at J, with 9 bases in the middle. Germline V gives CDR1 SGHAT, CDR2 FQNNGV. This CDR3 comprises 14 residues. The DNA of the CDR3 is TGTGCCAGCAGCTCGGGGGTCTACACCGGGGAGCTGTTTTTT. It codes for CASSSGVYTGELFF. The variable domain in full, completed from reference TRBV11-2 and TRBJ2-2, reads EAGVAQSPRYKIIEKRQSVAFWCNPISGHATLYWYQQILGQGPKLLIQFQNNGVVDDSQLPKDRFSAERLKGVDSTLKIQPAKLEDSAVYLCASSSGVYTGELFFGEGSRLTVL.

The V call is TRBV2, the J call TRBJ1-1; D is uncertain. Trimming removed 6 bases from V and 6 bases from J, with 8 bases in between. The CDR3 totals 11 residues. CDR1 is SNHLY, CDR2 FYNNEI, per germline. CDR3 loop: CASRSVSEAFF. The CDR3 bases are TGTGCCAGCAGATCGGTATCTGAAGCTTTCTTT.

In its sample, this clone was seen a few times. The chain employs TRBV27 and TRBJ1-5; D ambiguous. V lost 2 bases and J lost 3, with 8 bases in between. The CDR3 spans 14 residues. Germline V lookup: CDR1 MNHEY, CDR2 SMNVEV (reference sequence). This CDR3 is CASSLGGYNQPQHF. The CDR3 DNA sequence: TGTGCCAGCAGTTTAGGAGGGTACAATCAGCCCCAGCATTTT.

This chain uses TRBV7-7 with TRBJ2-2; TRBD1 matches 12 bases. Per germline, CDR1 SSHAT and CDR2 FNYEAQ (reference sequence). V trimming: 5 bases; J trimming: 3 bases; junction bases outside the gene matches: 7. CDR3 length equals 17 residues. The CDR3 bases are TGTGCCAGCAGCATAGGGACAGGGGGCATCCACACCGGGGAGCTGTTTTTT. Protein sequence: CASSIGTGGIHTGELFF.

As DNA, the CDR3 is TGCAGCGTTGCTCTCCAAGGGGACACTGAAGCTTTCTTT. Protein: CSVALQGDTEAFF. This chain joins TRBV29-1 and TRBJ1-1, with D maybe TRBD1 (5 bases). Germline V gene sequence: CDR1 SQVTM, CDR2 ANQGSEA. V was shortened by 4 bases and J by 3 bases, with 12 bases between the two germline ends. The CDR3 consists of 13 residues.

The gene calls are TRBV5-4 and TRBJ1-4; 8 positions match TRBD1. V trimming: 4 bases; J trimming: 8 bases; junction bases outside the gene matches: 10. The CDR3 consists of 15 residues. The germline CDR1 and CDR2 sequences are SGHNT and YYREEE (reference sequence). The CDR3 DNA follows: TGTGCCAGCAGCCCAAGGACAGGGAACCTCGAAAAACTGTTTTTT. Translating gives CASSPRTGNLEKLFF. The complete variable domain, with remaining parts taken from reference TRBV5-4 and TRBJ1-4, reads ETGVTQSPTHLIKTRGQQVTLRCSSQSGHNTVSWYQQALGQGPQFIFQYYREEENGRGNFPPRFSGLQFPNYSSELNVNALELDDSALYLCASSPRTGNLEKLFFGSGTQLSVL.

The chain uses TRBV6-5 and TRBJ1-2, with D perhaps TRBD1 (6 bases). Germline V lookup: CDR1 MNHEY, CDR2 SVGAGI. The V and J ends lost 10 bases and 4 bases respectively, with 19 bases between them. CDR3 size: 14 residues. The CDR3 nucleotides are TGTGCCATTACCTTCGACAGAGGGGGCTATGGCTACACCTTC. Its translation: CAITFDRGGYGYTF.

The chain employs TRBV7-2 and TRBJ1-2; maybe TRBD1 (6 bases). CDR3 size: 16 residues. The V and J ends lost 5 bases and 0 bases respectively, with 16 bases between them. CDR1 and CDR2 (germline): SGHTA, FQGNSA. Written as DNA, the CDR3 is TGTGCCAGCAGCCATACTAAAGGGGGTCCTAACTATGGCTACACCTTC. The encoded protein is CASSHTKGGPNYGYTF.

This clone has more than one count but fewer than ten. The CDR3 is CASSLAQASQIGGYTF. The CDR3 nucleotides read TGTGCCAGCAGCTTGGCCCAGGCCTCTCAAATAGGAGGCTACACCTTC. The genes are TRBV7-9 and TRBJ1-2; no reliable D call. Trimming removed 3 bases from V and 8 bases from J, with 22 bases in between. The germline CDR1 and CDR2 sequences are SEHNR and FQNEAQ (reference sequence). The CDR3 has 16 amino acids.

The rearrangement uses TRBV30 and TRBJ2-2; D remains ambiguous. The CDR3 totals 16 residues. CDR1 GTSNPN and CDR2 SVGIG come from the germline V gene (reference sequence). V lost 1 base to trimming and J lost 6 bases, with 18 bases between them. CDR3 amino acids: CAWSGYDSPVAGELFF. The DNA for the CDR3 is TGTGCCTGGAGTGGTTACGACTCCCCTGTAGCCGGGGAGCTGTTTTTT.

This chain uses TRBV19 with TRBJ1-1; D might be TRBD1 (5 bases). Germline CDR1 is LNHDA and CDR2 is SQIVND (reference sequence). V gave up 5 bases and J gave up 9 bases, with 13 bases separating them. The length of the CDR3 is 12 residues. Here the CDR3 DNA reads TGTGCCAGTAGTTCCCGCGACAGACAAGCTTTCTTT. It specifies CASSSRDRQAFF.

This clone showed up just once. V gene TRBV19 combines with J gene TRBJ1-1; 10 nucleotides line up with TRBD1. Per germline, CDR1 LNHDA and CDR2 SQIVND (reference sequence). V lost 5 bases to trimming and J lost 3 bases; unmatched junction nucleotides: 6. The CDR3 length is 15 residues. CDR3 DNA sequence: TGTGCCAGTAGTCTTCGGACAGGGGGGGACACTGAAGCTTTCTTT. Translation: CASSLRTGGDTEAFF. The whole variable domain, filled in from reference TRBV19 and TRBJ1-1, reads DGGITQSPKYLFRKEGQNVTLSCEQNLNHDAMYWYRQDPGQGLRLIYYSQIVNDFQKGDIAEGYSVSREKKESFPLTVTSAQKNPTAFYLCASSLRTGGDTEAFFGQGTRLTVV.

This clone was picked up one time. The V and J genes are TRBV6-5 and TRBJ2-7; 9 bases agree with TRBD1. Germline loops: CDR1 MNHEY, CDR2 SVGAGI. After removal of 2 bases from V and 5 bases from J, the junction contained 1 base not matched to a gene. The CDR3 has 13 residues. The CDR3 protein is CASSYRTGDEQYF. CDR3 coding DNA: TGTGCCAGCAGTTACAGGACAGGGGACGAGCAGTACTTC.

The chain carries TRBV2 and TRBJ2-4; a possible D gene is TRBD1 (6 bases). CDR1 is SNHLY, CDR2 FYNNEI, per germline. The germline V and J ends were trimmed by 3 bases and 9 bases, with 18 bases remaining between them. This CDR3 is 15 amino acids long. The CDR3 DNA reads TGTGCCAGCAGTGACCCGATAAGGACAGACGGCATTCAGTACTTC. The encoded protein is CASSDPIRTDGIQYF.

The genes are TRBV10-3 and TRBJ1-5; 9 bases are a match to TRBD1. The CDR3 totals 16 residues. Losses at the gene ends were 5 bases for V and 0 bases for J; bases not matched to a gene: 5. Germline V gives CDR1 ENHRY, CDR2 SYGVKD. CDR3 DNA sequence: TGTGCCATCAGTAGGACAGGGGATAATAGCAATCAGCCCCAGCATTTT. It encodes CAISRTGDNSNQPQHF.

V and J are TRBV6-1 and TRBJ1-1; 7 bases fit TRBD1. The germline gives CDR1 MNHNS, CDR2 SASEGT. This CDR3 is built from 13 residues. With V trimmed by 1 base and J by 10 bases, 6 bases remained unmatched. CDR3 sequence (DNA): TGTGCCAGCAGTGAAGACAGGGGAGGTGTAGCTTTCTTT. Encoded protein: CASSEDRGGVAFF.

The DNA of the CDR3 is TGTGCCAGCAGCTCACAGATTAGCGGGGTCACAGATACGCAGTATTTT. Translating it yields CASSSQISGVTDTQYF. The gene calls are TRBV7-9 and TRBJ2-3; 8 bases map to TRBD2. The CDR3 is 16 residues long. The V gene's germline CDR1 is SEHNR and CDR2 FQNEAQ (reference sequence). V shed 4 bases, J shed 2 bases, and the junction held 8 bases outside the gene matches.

This chain uses TRBV5-1 with TRBJ2-1, with TRBD2 matching 12 bases. Germline CDR1 SGHRS, CDR2 YFSETQ. This CDR3 spans 13 amino acids. Trimming at V came to 4 bases and at J to 9 bases, leaving 2 bases not matched to a gene. The CDR3 is CASSKLAGGEQFF. The CDR3 region has the DNA TGCGCCAGCAGCAAACTAGCGGGGGGTGAGCAGTTCTTC.

About this clone itself: Other DNA sequences of this sample code for an identical CDR3. The J gene is TRBJ1-1, the V gene TRBV12-3 or TRBV12-4; possible D gene TRBD1, 6 bases. V dropped 4 bases and J dropped 5 bases, with 11 bases sitting between them. The CDR3 sequence is 13 residues long. The CDR3 bases are TGTGCCAGCAGTTCGACAGGACTGACTGAAGCTTTCTTT. Its translation: CASSSTGLTEAFF.

The rearrangement joins TRBV9 to TRBJ2-3; weak D call: TRBD1 (6 bases). The V gene lost 3 bases and the J gene lost 5 bases, with 13 bases spanning the gap. Germline-derived CDR1 and CDR2 are SGDLS and YYNGEE. The CDR3 runs to 14 residues. The CDR3 reads CASSALIQGDTQYF. The CDR3, as DNA: TGTGCCAGCAGCGCCCTAATACAGGGAGATACGCAGTATTTT.

This clone was detected a few times. The V call is TRBV30, the J call TRBJ2-3; weak D call: TRBD2 (5 bases). The V end lost 0 bases, the J end lost 5 bases, and 6 bases lay between the germline ends. The CDR3 spans 12 residues. The germline CDR1 and CDR2 sequences are GTSNPN and SVGIG (reference sequence). CDR3 loop: CAWSVRGDTQYF. The CDR3 region has the DNA TGTGCCTGGAGTGTACGGGGAGATACGCAGTATTTT.

This chain connects TRBV5-1 to TRBJ1-6; the match to TRBD1 covers 7 bases. The V and J ends lost 3 bases and 14 bases, in that order; junction bases with no gene match: 11. The length of the CDR3 is 14 residues. Germline loops: CDR1 SGHRS, CDR2 YFSETQ. The CDR3 spells CASSSVTGLRTLHF. As DNA, the CDR3 is TGCGCCAGCAGCTCGGTGACAGGGCTCCGCACCCTCCACTTT.

CDR3 amino acids: CASQGAGNEQFF. The CDR3 DNA sequence: TGTGCCTCACAGGGGGCAGGGAATGAGCAGTTCTTC. The chain combines TRBV24-1 with TRBJ2-1; TRBD1 agrees at 9 bases. V was pared by 12 bases and J by 7 bases, with 6 bases of the junction left unmatched. This CDR3 comprises 12 residues. The germline V gene has CDR1 KGHDR and CDR2 SFDVKD.

The chain combines TRBV10-2 with TRBJ2-3, with a weak D call TRBD2 (5 bases). The CDR3 contains 15 residues. Trimming removed 4 bases at V and 4 bases at J, with 15 bases between. The germline CDR1 and CDR2 sequences are WSHSY and SAAADI. CDR3 amino acids: CASSVGTKAADTQYF. Here the CDR3 DNA reads TGCGCCAGCAGTGTGGGCACCAAAGCGGCAGATACGCAGTATTTT.

The rearrangement links TRBV5-1 to TRBJ2-7; 9 positions match TRBD1. Germline CDR1 SGHRS, CDR2 YFSETQ. Trimming cost V 2 bases and J 9 bases; bases outside gene matches: 12. This CDR3 has 15 amino acids. DNA for the CDR3: TGCGCCAGCAGCTTCTACAGGGGGCGGAATTCGGTGCAGTACTTC. Its protein is CASSFYRGRNSVQYF.

The rearrangement joins TRBV28 to TRBJ2-3, with 8 bases lining up with TRBD1. Germline V gene lookup returns CDR1 MDHEN and CDR2 SYDVKM. This CDR3 is 13 amino acids long. CDR3: CTHAGQETDTQYF. The CDR3 DNA sequence: TGTACACACGCGGGACAGGAAACAGATACGCAGTATTTT.

The J gene is TRBJ2-1, the V gene TRBV3-1 (or the pseudogene TRBV3-2); 12 bases map to TRBD2. The CDR3 consists of 16 residues. The germline V gene encodes CDR1 LGHDT and CDR2 YNNKEL (reference sequence). After removal of 8 bases from V and 3 bases from J, the junction contained 8 bases not matched to a gene. This CDR3 is CASFLAGGPNYNEQFF. The CDR3 DNA reads as TGTGCCAGCTTTCTAGCGGGGGGGCCTAACTACAATGAGCAGTTCTTC.

The chain joins TRBV6-4 to TRBJ1-1; D is possibly TRBD1 (6 bases). Per the germline V gene, CDR1 is MRHNA and CDR2 is SNTAGT. The CDR3 contains 16 residues. V was trimmed by 2 bases and J by 1 base, leaving 14 bases between them. CDR3 in amino acids: CASSDPTGRKNTEAFF. The CDR3 region has the DNA TGTGCCAGCAGTGACCCGACAGGAAGAAAGAACACTGAAGCTTTCTTT.

CDR3 DNA sequence: TGTGCCAGCAGCGTAGGGGGACAGGGCAACACCGGGGAGCTGTTTTTT. Amino acids: CASSVGGQGNTGELFF. This chain joins TRBV9 and TRBJ2-2; 9 nucleotides match TRBD1. CDR1 is SGDLS and CDR2 is YYNGEE in the germline V gene. The CDR3 length is 16 residues. Losses at the gene ends were 0 bases for V and 2 bases for J; bases not matched to a gene: 2.

The rearrangement uses TRBV21-1 and TRBJ2-7; TRBD1, as called in the table, went unchecked against the DNA. TRBV21-1 is designated a pseudogene. CDR3 length: 17 residues. CDR3 region: CATLDRDRGELGYEQYF. CDR3 nucleotide sequence: TGTGCCACGTTGGACCGGGACAGGGGGGAACTAGGCTACGAGCAGTACTTC.

The rearrangement links TRBV11-2 to TRBJ2-3; 9 bases match TRBD2. Germline CDR1 SGHAT, CDR2 FQNNGV. The CDR3 spans 17 residues. V dropped 5 bases and J dropped 1; count of bases not matched to a gene: 10. The CDR3 coding sequence is TGTGCCAGCAGCCGTCTAGCGGGGAAACGGGGCACAGATACGCAGTATTTT. It is translated as CASSRLAGKRGTDTQYF.